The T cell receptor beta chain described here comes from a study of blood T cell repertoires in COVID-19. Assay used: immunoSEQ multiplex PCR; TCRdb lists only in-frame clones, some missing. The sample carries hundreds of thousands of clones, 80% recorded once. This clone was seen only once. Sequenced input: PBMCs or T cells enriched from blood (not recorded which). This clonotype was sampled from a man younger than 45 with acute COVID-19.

DNA for the CDR3: TGTGCCATCAGTGACGTTGCAGATACGCAGTATTTT. Amino acid sequence: CAISDVADTQYF. The chain uses TRBV10-3 and TRBJ2-3; D ambiguous. Trimming shortened V by 3 bases and J by 4 bases, and 5 bases separated the two germline ends. Germline V gives CDR1 ENHRY, CDR2 SYGVKD. This CDR3 is built from 12 residues.